The rows below give T cell receptor beta chains drawn from one sample of a study of siplizumab effects on memory and regulatory T cells. The method was immunoSEQ multiplex PCR; TCRdb's version includes in-frame clones alone and lacks a portion of them. The profile covers 55,000 to 80,000 clones, with around 80% appearing a single time and 0.42% taken by the ten largest. Sequencing used memory CD4+ T cells sorted from blood. Receptors were obtained from a human donor in good health. CDR3s include the opening cysteine and the closing phenylalanine or tryptophan. The D gene is left open where the match is weak. Expanded clones are given a class, and other clones once, few, many or no size at all.

size	D	length	V	J	DNA	CDR3
NA	NA	15	TRBV18	TRBJ2-4	TGTGCCAGCTCATCACTAGCTGTCTCCAAAAACATTCAGTACTTC	CASSSLAVSKNIQYF
few	NA	13	TRBV28	TRBJ1-4	TGTGCCAGCAGATCAGGGTTTGTTGAAAAACTGTTTTTT	CASRSGFVEKLFF
few	TRBD2	18	TRBV28	TRBJ2-3	TGTGCCAGCAGTTTTGAAGTAGGGAGCGGGGGTAGCACAGATACGCAGTATTTT	CASSFEVGSGGSTDTQYF
NA	TRBD1	16	TRBV4-3	TRBJ1-4	TGCGCCAGCAGCCTAGGACAGGGGAGGACTAATGAAAAACTGTTTTTT	CASSLGQGRTNEKLFF
NA	NA	12	TRBV2	TRBJ2-1	TGTGCCAGCAGAAAGGGGGGCAATGAGCAGTTCTTC	CASRKGGNEQFF
NA	NA	14	TRBV25-1	TRBJ1-6	TGTGCCAGCAGCCAGGGCGTTTGGAATTCACCCCTCCACTTT	CASSQGVWNSPLHF
few	NA	15	TRBV11-2	TRBJ1-1	TGTGCCAGCATCCCCCTTCGGGGCGGGAACACTGAAGCTTTCTTT	CASIPLRGGNTEAFF
NA	NA	15	TRBV10-1	TRBJ1-1	TGCGCCAGCAGTGCGAGTCAGGTCCAAGTCGCTGAAGCTTTCTTT	CASSASQVQVAEAFF
NA	NA	15	TRBV5-1	TRBJ2-1	TGCGCCAGCAGCCGGTCCGGGACAAGTGAGAATGAGCAGTTCTTC	CASSRSGTSENEQFF
NA	TRBD1	14	TRBV6-5	TRBJ1-4	TGTGCCAGCAGTCCATACAGGGGGCGAGAAAAACTGTTTTTT	CASSPYRGREKLFF
NA	TRBD1	14	TRBV5-1	TRBJ1-4	TGCGCCAGCCAAACTACAGGGGGAAAGGAAAAACTGTTTTTT	CASQTTGGKEKLFF
NA	NA	13	TRBV6-1	TRBJ2-1	TGTGCCAGCATCTCCTGGGGAGGCAATGAGCAGTTCTTC	CASISWGGNEQFF
once	NA	14	TRBV5-8	TRBJ1-5	TGTGCCAGCAGCTTGGACAGGGGCAATCAGCCCCAGCATTTT	CASSLDRGNQPQHF
NA	NA	14	TRBV6-1	TRBJ1-5	TGTGCCAGCAGTGCCGGACAGTTCAATCAGCCCCAGCATTTT	CASSAGQFNQPQHF
few	NA	16	TRBV6-5	TRBJ1-2	TGTGCCAGCAGTTACGCCTTCGGATCGAGGACCTATGGCTACACCTTC	CASSYAFGSRTYGYTF
NA	NA	18	TRBV27	TRBJ1-6	TGTGCCAGTAGAACCGGCCCCAAAAATAGGGGCTATAATTCACCCCTCCACTTT	CASRTGPKNRGYNSPLHF
NA	NA	14	TRBV7-9	TRBJ2-5	TGTGCCAGCAGATACCTTAGCGGCCAAGAGACCCAGTACTTC	CASRYLSGQETQYF
NA	NA	14	TRBV18	TRBJ1-1	TGTGCCAGCTCACCGTACAGGGTAGGAACTGAAGCTTTCTTT	CASSPYRVGTEAFF
NA	NA	16	TRBV27	TRBJ1-5	TGTGCCAGCAGGCCCGTCAGGGGAAGTAGCAATCAGCCCCAGCATTTT	CASRPVRGSSNQPQHF
NA	TRBD1	17	TRBV4-1	TRBJ1-2	TGCGCCAGCAGCCAAGGGGAGGCCTTGGGGACAGGGCTTGGCTACACCTTC	CASSQGEALGTGLGYTF
NA	NA	14	TRBV7-2	TRBJ1-6	TGTGCCAGCAGCCCTAATTCGAAAAATTCACCCCTCCACTTT	CASSPNSKNSPLHF
NA	NA	12	TRBV15	TRBJ1-5	TGTGCCACCAGCAGAGACTTGCAGCCCCAGCATTTT	CATSRDLQPQHF
NA	NA	14	TRBV6-5	TRBJ1-5	TGTGCCACCCCAGTAACCGATCACAATCAGCCCCAGCATTTT	CATPVTDHNQPQHF
NA	NA	13	TRBV7-3	TRBJ1-1	TGTGCCAGCAGCGCAGAAATGAACACTGAAGCTTTCTTT	CASSAEMNTEAFF
NA	TRBD1	15	TRBV7-9	TRBJ1-1	TGTGCCAGCAGCTTAGCCCGACAGGGAGGCACTGAAGCTTTCTTT	CASSLARQGGTEAFF
NA	TRBD1	19	TRBV30	TRBJ1-2	TGTGCCTGGAGACGAAGGAGGCAGGGGGCACACGAGGTGGCCTATGGCTACACCTTC	CAWRRRRQGAHEVAYGYTF
NA	NA	11	TRBV2	TRBJ2-4	TGTGCCAGCAGTGACGTGCTAGCATTGTACTTC	CASSDVLALYF
NA	NA	14	TRBV29-1	TRBJ1-3	TGCAGCGTTGAAAAGGCCGCAGGGGGAAACACCATATATTTT	CSVEKAAGGNTIYF
NA	TRBD2	17	TRBV4-3	TRBJ2-2	TGCGCCAGCAGCCAAGGGTCAGCGGGGGGTATCTCCGGGGAGCTGTTTTTT	CASSQGSAGGISGELFF
NA	NA	14	TRBV5-1	TRBJ1-5	TGCGCCAGCAGCTTGGTCGGGGGAGACCAGCCCCAGCATTTT	CASSLVGGDQPQHF
NA	NA	15	TRBV5-6	TRBJ1-6	TGTGCCAGCGGCTTATGGAGCTCCTATAATTCACCCCTCCACTTT	CASGLWSSYNSPLHF
NA	TRBD2	15	TRBV6-1	TRBJ2-2	TGTGCCATCCAAGGACTAGCGGGGAACACCGGGGAGCTGTTTTTT	CAIQGLAGNTGELFF
NA	TRBD1	16	TRBV15	TRBJ1-5	TGTGCCACCAGCAGAGTTGGAACAGGGGGCGGGGAGCCCCAGCATTTT	CATSRVGTGGGEPQHF
NA	NA	17	TRBV4-1	TRBJ2-5	TGCGCCAGCAGCCAAGCTTTCGGGACACTGAAAAAAGAGACCCAGTACTTC	CASSQAFGTLKKETQYF
NA	NA	14	TRBV7-2	TRBJ1-2	TGTGCCAGCAGCCCCCGGGAAGGGGCCTATGGCTACACCTTC	CASSPREGAYGYTF
NA	TRBD1	15	TRBV11-2	TRBJ2-1	TGTGCCAGCAGCACCCTTAGAGACAGGGGCGGTGAGCAGTTCTTC	CASSTLRDRGGEQFF
NA	NA	14	TRBV9	TRBJ2-7	TGTGCCAGCAGCGTAGCGGATAGCTCCTACGAGCAGTACTTC	CASSVADSSYEQYF
NA	TRBD1	14	TRBV28	TRBJ1-1	TGTGCCAGCAGGATCGACAGGGTTGTCACTGAAGCTTTCTTT	CASRIDRVVTEAFF
NA	NA	13	TRBV29-1	TRBJ1-2	TGCAGCGGCCTTTACCTTAGTAGGGATGGCTACACCTTC	CSGLYLSRDGYTF
NA	TRBD2	16	TRBV5-4	TRBJ2-1	TGTGCCAGCACCAAACCCGGGACTAGCGGGTCCAATGAGCAGTTCTTC	CASTKPGTSGSNEQFF
NA	NA	14	TRBV21-1	TRBJ2-3	TGTGCCAGCAGGCAAAGAGGGGGCACAGATACGCAGTATTTT	CASRQRGGTDTQYF
NA	NA	12	TRBV15	TRBJ1-2	TGTGCCACCAGTGTTGGATTTGGAGACTACACCTTC	CATSVGFGDYTF
NA	TRBD1	16	TRBV25-1	TRBJ2-1	TGTGCCAGCAGTGCCGCCATAGGGCAGGGGGAAGTTGAGCAGTTCTTC	CASSAAIGQGEVEQFF
few	NA	14	TRBV5-6	TRBJ1-2	TGTGCCAGCAGCTCTAGGGAAAGTGCCTATGGCTACACCTTC	CASSSRESAYGYTF
NA	NA	16	TRBV9	TRBJ1-4	TGTGCCAGCAGCCCCTCTGCGGGGGGGGGTTTTGAAAAACTGTTTTTT	CASSPSAGGGFEKLFF
NA	TRBD1	14	TRBV29-1	TRBJ2-1	TGCAGCTTCGTTCGCGGGACAGGGTCCAATGAGCAGTTCTTC	CSFVRGTGSNEQFF
NA	NA	15	TRBV18	TRBJ2-1	TGTGCCAGCTCACCCGGCGGGGTTCAGGACAATGAGCAGTTCTTC	CASSPGGVQDNEQFF
few	NA	13	TRBV6-5	TRBJ1-6	TGTGCCAGCAATCCAGGGTATAATTCACCCCTCCACTTT	CASNPGYNSPLHF
NA	NA	15	TRBV12-5	TRBJ1-1	TGTGCTAGTGGTTTGGAAGGGGCGGGGAACACTGAAGCTTTCTTT	CASGLEGAGNTEAFF
NA	NA	15	TRBV6-1	TRBJ1-2	TGTGCCAGCAGTGAATACTCCGGGCCCCTTTATGGCTACACCTTC	CASSEYSGPLYGYTF
NA	NA	14	TRBV5-1	TRBJ2-7	TGCGCCACCCAGAGGGGCACCAGCTCCTACGAGCAGTACTTC	CATQRGTSSYEQYF
NA	NA	14	TRBV6-6	TRBJ1-3	TGTGCCAGCACCTTCGGGGGCTCTGGAAACACCATATATTTT	CASTFGGSGNTIYF
NA	TRBD2	15	TRBV9	TRBJ2-5	TGTGCCAGCAGCGTAGTAGCGGGGGGTAGGGAGACCCAGTACTTC	CASSVVAGGRETQYF
NA	NA	13	TRBV9	TRBJ1-1	TGTGCCAGCAGCGTCCACTTGAACACTGAAGCTTTCTTT	CASSVHLNTEAFF
NA	NA	13	TRBV6-5	TRBJ1-2	TGTGCCAGCAGTTACGGTACAACCTATGGCTACACCTTC	CASSYGTTYGYTF
NA	NA	13	TRBV25-1	TRBJ1-3	TGTGCCAGCAGTCCGGTACAGGGAAACACCATATATTTT	CASSPVQGNTIYF
NA	NA	14	TRBV28	TRBJ1-5	TGTGCCAGCTCCGGGGCGTATAGCAATCAGCCCCAGCATTTT	CASSGAYSNQPQHF
NA	TRBD1	15	TRBV5-1	TRBJ2-7	TGCGCCAGCAGCTTGTCCGGGACAGGGACCTACGAGCAGTACTTC	CASSLSGTGTYEQYF
few	NA	13	TRBV5-1	TRBJ2-7	TGCGCCAGCAGCTTGGGGCCAGCCTACGAGCAGTACTTC	CASSLGPAYEQYF